These T cell receptor beta chains were read from a single sample in a study of blood T cell repertoires in COVID-19. Only in-frame clones appear in the TCRdb table, and some are missing; sequencing was by immunoSEQ multiplex PCR. The table includes 290,000 or so clones, roughly 90% detected once. The sequenced sample consisted of peripheral blood. The receptor set was obtained from a woman aged 30 to 39 with COVID-19, enrolled during active disease. Both conserved end residues are part of each CDR3. Each record gives: J gene, clone size, V gene, D gene, CDR3 protein, CDR3 DNA. The D gene is left open where the match is weak. A clone size is listed for some rows: how often the clone was seen (once, few, many), or a class if it is expanded.

j_gene: TRBJ1-3
abundance: -
v_gene: TRBV7-9
d_gene: -
CDR3aa: CASSGLLSGNTIYF
CDR3nt: TGTGCCAGCAGCGGACTCCTCTCTGGAAACACCATATATTTT

j_gene: TRBJ2-2
abundance: -
v_gene: TRBV6-5
d_gene: TRBD2
CDR3aa: CASGLAETTGELFF
CDR3nt: TGTGCCAGCGGGCTAGCGGAAACCACCGGGGAGCTGTTTTTT

j_gene: TRBJ2-5
abundance: -
v_gene: TRBV6-2/TRBV6-3
d_gene: -
CDR3aa: CASSYSGQGDLETQYF
CDR3nt: TGTGCCAGCAGTTATAGCGGCCAGGGGGATTTGGAGACCCAGTACTTC

j_gene: TRBJ1-1
abundance: -
v_gene: TRBV30
d_gene: -
CDR3aa: CAWSRIMNTEAFF
CDR3nt: TGTGCCTGGAGCAGGATTATGAACACTGAAGCTTTCTTT

j_gene: TRBJ2-7
abundance: -
v_gene: TRBV27
d_gene: -
CDR3aa: CASSLTNRPYEQYF
CDR3nt: TGTGCCAGCAGTTTAACTAACAGGCCCTACGAGCAGTACTTC

j_gene: TRBJ1-4
abundance: -
v_gene: TRBV3-1/TRBV3-2
d_gene: -
CDR3aa: CASSSHGATNEKLFF
CDR3nt: TGTGCCAGCAGCTCTCACGGAGCAACTAATGAAAAACTGTTTTTT

j_gene: TRBJ2-7
abundance: -
v_gene: TRBV27
d_gene: -
CDR3aa: CASSTGYEQYF
CDR3nt: TGTGCCAGCAGTACAGGGTACGAGCAGTACTTC

j_gene: TRBJ2-2
abundance: -
v_gene: TRBV19
d_gene: -
CDR3aa: CASNLRATRTSGTGELFF
CDR3nt: TGTGCCAGTAACCTAAGGGCCACTAGGACTTCCGGGACCGGGGAGCTGTTTTTT

j_gene: TRBJ2-7
abundance: -
v_gene: TRBV6-5
d_gene: TRBD1
CDR3aa: CASSGTGSYEQYF
CDR3nt: TGTGCCAGCAGCGGGACAGGTAGCTACGAGCAGTACTTC

j_gene: TRBJ2-7
abundance: -
v_gene: TRBV7-2
d_gene: TRBD2
CDR3aa: CASSLVSAGVHSYEQYF
CDR3nt: TGTGCCAGCAGCTTAGTTTCAGCGGGAGTACACTCCTACGAGCAGTACTTC

j_gene: TRBJ2-1
abundance: -
v_gene: TRBV3-1/TRBV3-2
d_gene: TRBD2
CDR3aa: CASSQGNPGLAGFRVDEQFF
CDR3nt: TGTGCCAGCAGCCAAGGGAATCCGGGACTAGCGGGTTTCCGGGTGGATGAGCAGTTCTTC

j_gene: TRBJ1-2
abundance: once
v_gene: TRBV11-2
d_gene: TRBD1
CDR3aa: CASSPTGGGYTF
CDR3nt: TGTGCCAGCAGCCCCACAGGGGGTGGCTACACCTTC

j_gene: TRBJ2-1
abundance: -
v_gene: TRBV19
d_gene: TRBD1
CDR3aa: CASSIQGAYNEQFF
CDR3nt: TGTGCCAGTAGTATCCAGGGGGCTTACAATGAGCAGTTCTTC

j_gene: TRBJ2-5
abundance: -
v_gene: TRBV5-4
d_gene: TRBD2
CDR3aa: CASSPGGETQYF
CDR3nt: TGTGCCAGCAGCCCCGGGGGGGAGACCCAGTACTTC

j_gene: TRBJ1-3
abundance: -
v_gene: TRBV19
d_gene: -
CDR3aa: CASSIAGNTIYF
CDR3nt: TGTGCCAGTAGTATCGCTGGAAACACCATATATTTT

j_gene: TRBJ1-2
abundance: -
v_gene: TRBV9
d_gene: -
CDR3aa: CASAQGALYIYGYTF
CDR3nt: TGTGCCAGTGCGCAGGGCGCGTTGTATATCTATGGCTACACCTTC

j_gene: TRBJ2-3
abundance: -
v_gene: TRBV4-2
d_gene: TRBD2
CDR3aa: CASSQTSGAAGGTQYF
CDR3nt: TGTGCCAGCAGCCAGACTAGCGGGGCCGCGGGAGGTACGCAGTATTTT

j_gene: TRBJ2-5
abundance: -
v_gene: TRBV7-2
d_gene: -
CDR3aa: CASSQNGGGETQYF
CDR3nt: TGTGCCAGCAGCCAAAACGGGGGTGGCGAGACCCAGTACTTC

j_gene: TRBJ2-3
abundance: -
v_gene: TRBV2
d_gene: TRBD1
CDR3aa: CASSNRGDTQYF
CDR3nt: TGTGCCAGCAGTAACAGGGGAGATACGCAGTATTTT

j_gene: TRBJ2-1
abundance: -
v_gene: TRBV6-4
d_gene: -
CDR3aa: CASSEMTYHEQFF
CDR3nt: TGTGCCAGCAGTGAGATGACTTACCACGAGCAGTTCTTC

j_gene: TRBJ1-6
abundance: once
v_gene: TRBV5-1
d_gene: -
CDR3aa: CASSLEGPSSYNSPLHF
CDR3nt: TGCGCCAGCAGCTTGGAGGGGCCGAGCTCCTATAATTCACCCCTCCACTTT

j_gene: TRBJ2-3
abundance: once
v_gene: TRBV7-9
d_gene: TRBD2
CDR3aa: CASSLLAGATDTQYF
CDR3nt: TGTGCCAGCAGCCTTTTAGCGGGAGCAACAGATACGCAGTATTTT

j_gene: TRBJ2-4
abundance: -
v_gene: TRBV19
d_gene: TRBD2
CDR3aa: CASSMGGGKNIQYF
CDR3nt: TGTGCCAGTAGTATGGGCGGGGGCAAAAACATTCAGTACTTC

j_gene: TRBJ1-6
abundance: -
v_gene: TRBV5-5
d_gene: TRBD1
CDR3aa: CASSLVGQANSPLHF
CDR3nt: TGTGCCAGCAGCTTGGTGGGACAGGCGAATTCACCCCTCCACTTT

j_gene: TRBJ2-7
abundance: once
v_gene: TRBV2
d_gene: -
CDR3aa: CASSERGLGEQYF
CDR3nt: TGTGCCAGCAGTGAAAGGGGTTTGGGCGAGCAGTACTTC

j_gene: TRBJ1-2
abundance: -
v_gene: TRBV7-9
d_gene: TRBD1
CDR3aa: CASSLAGTGSLWYGYTF
CDR3nt: TGTGCCAGCAGCTTAGCCGGGACAGGGAGTTTATGGTATGGCTACACCTTC

j_gene: TRBJ1-1
abundance: -
v_gene: TRBV7-9
d_gene: -
CDR3aa: CASSLQGGTEAFF
CDR3nt: TGTGCCAGCAGCTTGCAGGGAGGCACTGAAGCTTTCTTT